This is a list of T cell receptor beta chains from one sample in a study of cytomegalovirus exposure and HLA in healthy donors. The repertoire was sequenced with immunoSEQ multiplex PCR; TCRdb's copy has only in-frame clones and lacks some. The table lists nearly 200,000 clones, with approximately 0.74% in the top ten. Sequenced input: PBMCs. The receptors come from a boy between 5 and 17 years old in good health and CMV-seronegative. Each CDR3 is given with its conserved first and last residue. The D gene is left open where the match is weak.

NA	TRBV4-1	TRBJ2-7	CASSLTPMGYEQYF	TGCGCCAGCAGCCTAACACCCATGGGCTACGAGCAGTACTTC
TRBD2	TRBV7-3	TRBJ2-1	CASSPSGLADNEQFF	TGTGCCAGCAGCCCCTCGGGGCTAGCGGACAATGAGCAGTTCTTC
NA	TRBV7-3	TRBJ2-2	CASSLVGGAGELFF	TGTGCCAGCAGCTTGGTGGGCGGGGCCGGGGAGCTGTTTTTT
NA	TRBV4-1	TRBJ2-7	CASSHLPIRENRQTYEQYF	TGCGCCAGCAGCCACCTACCGATTAGGGAAAACAGGCAAACTTACGAGCAGTACTTC
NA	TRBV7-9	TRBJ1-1	CASSFATGMNTEAFF	TGTGCCAGCAGCTTCGCGACAGGAATGAACACTGAAGCTTTCTTT
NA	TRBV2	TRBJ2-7	CASVGWGGHEQYF	TGTGCCAGCGTGGGGTGGGGGGGGCACGAGCAGTACTTC
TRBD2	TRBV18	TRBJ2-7	CASLTTSGETYEQYF	TGTGCCAGCCTCACAACTAGCGGGGAGACCTACGAGCAGTACTTC
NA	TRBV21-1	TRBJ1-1	CASRTGGTEAFF	TGTGCCAGCAGGACAGGGGGCACTGAAGCTTTCTTT
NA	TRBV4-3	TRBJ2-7	CASSQEVVTVRGWEQYF	TGCGCCAGCAGCCAAGAAGTCGTAACAGTCCGGGGTTGGGAGCAGTACTTC
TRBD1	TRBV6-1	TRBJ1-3	CASTGQGTSGNTIYF	TGTGCCAGCACTGGACAGGGAACCTCTGGAAACACCATATATTTT
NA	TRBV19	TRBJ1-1	CASSTLRQANTEAFF	TGTGCCAGTAGTACGTTAAGACAGGCGAACACTGAAGCTTTCTTT
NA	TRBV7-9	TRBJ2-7	CASSPRGTRSSYEQYF	TGTGCCAGCAGCCCACGGGGGACGCGGAGCTCCTACGAGCAGTACTTC
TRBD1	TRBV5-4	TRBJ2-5	CASSLAPTGTGETQYF	TGTGCCAGCAGCTTGGCCCCGACCGGGACAGGGGAGACCCAGTACTTC
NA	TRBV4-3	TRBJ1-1	CASSQGPLGEAFF	TGCGCCAGCAGCCAAGGGCCACTGGGCGAAGCTTTCTTT
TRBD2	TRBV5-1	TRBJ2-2	CASSKDPASGGSGELFF	TGCGCCAGCAGCAAAGACCCCGCTAGCGGGGGTTCCGGGGAGCTGTTTTTT
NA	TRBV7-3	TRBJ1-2	CASSLTSYSGYTF	TGTGCCAGCAGCTTAACGTCATACTCTGGCTACACCTTC
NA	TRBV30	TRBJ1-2	CAWSRTPVTIGYTF	TGTGCCTGGAGTAGAACCCCCGTGACAATTGGCTACACCTTC
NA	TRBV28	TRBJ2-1	CASTLGGNEQFF	TGTGCCAGCACCTTAGGGGGCAATGAGCAGTTCTTC
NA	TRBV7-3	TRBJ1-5	CASSPDGSEGPQHF	TGTGCCAGCAGCCCCGACGGTAGCGAAGGACCCCAGCATTTT
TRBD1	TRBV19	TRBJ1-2	CASSGQGISNYGYTF	TGTGCCAGTAGTGGACAGGGAATTTCTAACTATGGCTACACCTTC
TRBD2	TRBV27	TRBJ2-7	CASSIRSGGYNYEQYF	TGTGCCAGCAGCATAAGGAGCGGGGGCTACAACTACGAGCAGTACTTC
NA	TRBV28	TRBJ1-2	CASSSGLRQATSYGYTF	TGTGCCAGCAGTTCGGGTTTGAGACAGGCGACTTCCTATGGCTACACCTTC
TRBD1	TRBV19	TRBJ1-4	CASTPGQGFEKLFF	TGTGCCAGTACCCCGGGACAGGGATTCGAAAAACTGTTTTTT